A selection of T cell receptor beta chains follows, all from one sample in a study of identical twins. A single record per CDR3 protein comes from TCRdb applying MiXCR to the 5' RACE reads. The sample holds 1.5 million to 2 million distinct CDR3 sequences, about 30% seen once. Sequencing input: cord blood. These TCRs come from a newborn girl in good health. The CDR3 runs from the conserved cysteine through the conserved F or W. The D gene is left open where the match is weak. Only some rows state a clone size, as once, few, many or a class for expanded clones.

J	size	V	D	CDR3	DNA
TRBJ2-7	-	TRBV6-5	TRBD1	CASSPTGFGYEQYF	TGTGCCAGCAGTCCGACAGGGTTTGGCTACGAGCAGTACTTC
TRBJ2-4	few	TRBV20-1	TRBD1	CSAQDREVDIQYF	TGCAGTGCACAGGACAGGGAGGTAGACATTCAGTACTTC
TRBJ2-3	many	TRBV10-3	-	CAIRLGDGTDTQYF	TGTGCCATCCGACTGGGCGATGGCACAGATACGCAGTATTTT
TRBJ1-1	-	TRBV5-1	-	CASSSGRLTNTEAFF	TGCGCCAGCAGCTCGGGCCGACTGACGAACACTGAAGCTTTCTTT
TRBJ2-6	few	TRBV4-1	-	CASSREFKAAPSGANVLTF	TGCGCCAGCAGCCGAGAATTTAAGGCCGCTCCATCTGGGGCCAACGTCCTGACTTTC
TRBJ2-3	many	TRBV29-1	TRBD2	CSVAGTSGPTDTQYF	TGCAGCGTTGCCGGGACTAGCGGCCCCACAGATACGCAGTATTTT
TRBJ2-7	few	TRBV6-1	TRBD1	CASSEDLTGTGGYEQYF	TGTGCCAGCAGTGAAGATCTCACGGGGACAGGGGGCTACGAGCAGTACTTC
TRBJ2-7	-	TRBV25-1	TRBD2	CASSKAGRGEQYF	TGTGCCAGCAGTAAAGCGGGGAGGGGCGAGCAGTACTTC
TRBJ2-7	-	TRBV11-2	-	CASSLDDGSGPPPYEQYF	TGTGCCAGCAGCTTAGATGACGGTAGCGGTCCTCCCCCCTACGAGCAGTACTTC
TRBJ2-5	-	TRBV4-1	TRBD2	CASSQRGLTQETQYF	TGCGCCAGCAGCCAAAGGGGACTAACCCAAGAGACCCAGTACTTC
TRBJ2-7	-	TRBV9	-	CASSVGQNHEQYF	TGTGCCAGCAGCGTAGGGCAGAACCACGAGCAGTACTTC
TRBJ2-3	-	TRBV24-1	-	CATSSRVTDTQYF	TGTGCCACCTCTAGCAGGGTAACAGATACGCAGTATTTT
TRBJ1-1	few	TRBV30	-	CAWFFMNTEAFF	TGTGCCTGGTTCTTCATGAACACTGAAGCTTTCTTT
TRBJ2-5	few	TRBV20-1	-	CSATWVDQETQYF	TGCAGTGCTACCTGGGTCGACCAAGAGACCCAGTACTTC
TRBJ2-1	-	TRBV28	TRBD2	CASSLRLAGVLSEQFF	TGTGCCAGCAGTTTAAGACTAGCGGGAGTGTTGAGTGAGCAGTTCTTC
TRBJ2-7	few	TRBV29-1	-	CSVEGESSYNEQYF	TGCAGCGTTGAAGGGGAGAGCTCCTACAATGAGCAGTACTTC
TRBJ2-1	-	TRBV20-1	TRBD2	CSASRLAGWDNEQFF	TGCAGTGCCTCCCGACTAGCGGGATGGGACAATGAGCAGTTCTTC
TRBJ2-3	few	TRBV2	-	CASKPGAVEDTQYF	TGTGCCAGCAAGCCGGGGGCAGTGGAAGATACGCAGTATTTT
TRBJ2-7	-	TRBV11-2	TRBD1	CASSPIRVRNRGWDYEQYF	TGTGCCAGCAGCCCCATCAGGGTTCGAAACAGGGGATGGGATTACGAGCAGTACTTC